This TCR beta chain derives from a study of blood T cell repertoires in COVID-19. About the study: T cells, B-cell-depleted T cells, or PBMCs provided the cDNA or gDNA that served as material.

The authors' processing: Researchers report that nucleated cell counts were estimated from reference gene primer amplification. TCRdb's copy holds only in-frame clones and misses some; the assay was immunoSEQ multiplex PCR. The DNA was the basis for D and trimming; V, J and clone size are from that table. The sample lists more than 90,000 clones; roughly 85% were seen once. Germline lookup yields CDR1 SNHLY and CDR2 FYNNEI. The ends lost 10 bases at V and 4 bases at J; junction bases unmatched: 3. The CDR3 is made up of 13 amino acids. The sequencing sample was made of peripheral blood. The sequence was obtained from a man aged 35 to 55 with acute or convalescent COVID-19. The chain links TRBV2 to TRBJ2-5, with 13 bases lining up with TRBD2. The CDR3 region is CAKRLAGGETQYF. The DNA for the CDR3 is TGTGCCAAAAGACTAGCGGGAGGAGAGACCCAGTACTTC. Full variable domain (missing parts from reference TRBV2 and TRBJ2-5): EPEVTQTPSHQVTQMGQEVILRCVPISNHLYFYWYRQILGQKVEFLVSFYNNEISEKSEIFDDQFSVERPDGSNFTLKIRSTKLEDSAMYFCAKRLAGGETQYFGPGTRLLVL.